This T cell receptor beta chain was observed in a study of response to subunit inactivated influenza vaccine. Whole-study findings and limits: Authors suggested few new T cells are recruited by each seasonal influenza vaccination.

CDR1 is MNHEY and CDR2 is SMNVEV in the germline V gene (reference sequence). Between the trimmed V and J ends, which lost 3 bases and 1 base, there was a span of 19 bases. The CDR3 loop spans 17 amino acids. About this clonotype itself: Its antigen remains unknown.

TCRdb re-derived calls from the RT-PCR reads in MiXCR, one entry per CDR3 protein. The sample yields about 530,000 distinct CDR3 sequences, around 13% seen once. The chain has TRBV27 and TRBJ2-7, with D tentatively TRBD1 (5 bases). The TCR originated in a man between 50 and 59 years old who received an inactivated influenza vaccine. This sample comprised PBMCs from blood, obtained 45 days after vaccination. CDR3 nucleotide sequence: TGTGCCAGCAGTTTCTTTTTTCAGTGGGGCAGTTCCTACGAGCAGTACTTC. Its protein is CASSFFFQWGSSYEQYF.